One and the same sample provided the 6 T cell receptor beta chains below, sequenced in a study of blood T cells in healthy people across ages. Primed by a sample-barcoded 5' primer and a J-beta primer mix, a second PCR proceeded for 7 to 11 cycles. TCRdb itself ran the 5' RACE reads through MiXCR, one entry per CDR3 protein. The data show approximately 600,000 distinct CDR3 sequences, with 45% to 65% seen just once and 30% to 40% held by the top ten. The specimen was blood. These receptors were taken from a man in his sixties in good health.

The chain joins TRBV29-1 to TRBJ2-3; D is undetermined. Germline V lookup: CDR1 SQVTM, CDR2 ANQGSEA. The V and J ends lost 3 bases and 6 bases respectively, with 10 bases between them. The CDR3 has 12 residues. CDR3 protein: CSVEHLRDTQYF. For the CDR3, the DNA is TGCAGCGTTGAGCACCTCCGGGATACGCAGTATTTT.

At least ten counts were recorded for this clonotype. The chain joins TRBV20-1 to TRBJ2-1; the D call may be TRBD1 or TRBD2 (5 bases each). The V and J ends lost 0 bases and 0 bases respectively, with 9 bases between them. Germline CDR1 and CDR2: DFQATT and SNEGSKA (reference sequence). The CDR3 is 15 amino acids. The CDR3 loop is CSARDAGSSYNEQFF. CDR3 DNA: TGCAGTGCTAGAGATGCAGGGAGCTCCTACAATGAGCAGTTCTTC.

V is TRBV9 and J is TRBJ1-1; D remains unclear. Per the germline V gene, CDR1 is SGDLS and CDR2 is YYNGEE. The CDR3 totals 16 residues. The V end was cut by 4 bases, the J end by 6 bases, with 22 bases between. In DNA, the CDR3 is TGTGCCAGCAGCCTCACCCCCGGACTGCTTCGCGCTGAAGCTTTCTTT. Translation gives CASSLTPGLLRAEAFF.

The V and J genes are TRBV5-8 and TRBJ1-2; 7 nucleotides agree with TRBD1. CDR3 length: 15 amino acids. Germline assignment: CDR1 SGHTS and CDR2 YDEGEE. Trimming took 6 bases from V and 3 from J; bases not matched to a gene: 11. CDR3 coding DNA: TGTGCCAGCACCGACCTCCGGGACAGCCACTATGGCTACACCTTC. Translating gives CASTDLRDSHYGYTF.

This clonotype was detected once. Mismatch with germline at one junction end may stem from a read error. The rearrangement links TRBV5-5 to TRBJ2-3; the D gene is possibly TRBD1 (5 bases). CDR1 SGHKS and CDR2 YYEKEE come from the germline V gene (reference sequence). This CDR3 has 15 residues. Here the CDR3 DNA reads TGTGTCAGCAGCTTGCTAGTCAGGGCGACAGATACGCAGTATTTT. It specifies CVSSLLVRATDTQYF. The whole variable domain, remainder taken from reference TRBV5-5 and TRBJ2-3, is DAGVTQSPTHLIKTRGQQVTLRCSPISGHKSVSWYQQVLGQGPQFIFQYYEKEERGRGNFPDRFSARQFPNYSSELNVNALLLGDSALYLCVSSLLVRATDTQYFGPGTRLTVL.

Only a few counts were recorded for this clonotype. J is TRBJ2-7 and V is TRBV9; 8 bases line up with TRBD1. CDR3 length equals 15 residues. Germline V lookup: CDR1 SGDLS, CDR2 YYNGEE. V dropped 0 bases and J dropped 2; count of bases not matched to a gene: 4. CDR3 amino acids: CASSVGQGATYEQYF. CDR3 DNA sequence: TGTGCCAGCAGCGTAGGGCAGGGGGCTACCTACGAGCAGTACTTC.